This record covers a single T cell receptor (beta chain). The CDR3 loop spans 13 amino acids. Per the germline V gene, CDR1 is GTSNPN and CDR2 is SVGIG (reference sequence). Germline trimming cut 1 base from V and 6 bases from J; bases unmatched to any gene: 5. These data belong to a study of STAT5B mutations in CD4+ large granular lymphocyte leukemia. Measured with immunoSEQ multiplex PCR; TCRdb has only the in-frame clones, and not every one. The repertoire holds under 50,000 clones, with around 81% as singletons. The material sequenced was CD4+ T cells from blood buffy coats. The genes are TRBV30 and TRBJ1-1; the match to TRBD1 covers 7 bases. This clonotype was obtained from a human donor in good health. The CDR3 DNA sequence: TGTGCCTGGAGTGCGACAGGGAAGTCTGAAGCTTTCTTT. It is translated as CAWSATGKSEAFF.